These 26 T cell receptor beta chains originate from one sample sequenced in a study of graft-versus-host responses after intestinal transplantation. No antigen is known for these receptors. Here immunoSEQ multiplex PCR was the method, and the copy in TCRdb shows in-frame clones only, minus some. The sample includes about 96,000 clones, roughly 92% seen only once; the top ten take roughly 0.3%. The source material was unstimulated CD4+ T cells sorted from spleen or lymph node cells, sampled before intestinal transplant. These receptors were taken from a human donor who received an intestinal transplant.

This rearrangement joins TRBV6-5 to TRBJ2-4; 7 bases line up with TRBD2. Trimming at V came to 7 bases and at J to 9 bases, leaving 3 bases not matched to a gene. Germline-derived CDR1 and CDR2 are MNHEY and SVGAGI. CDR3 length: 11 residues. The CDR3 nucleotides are TGTGCCAGCAAAGGGAGGGGCATTCAGTACTTC. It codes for CASKGRGIQYF.

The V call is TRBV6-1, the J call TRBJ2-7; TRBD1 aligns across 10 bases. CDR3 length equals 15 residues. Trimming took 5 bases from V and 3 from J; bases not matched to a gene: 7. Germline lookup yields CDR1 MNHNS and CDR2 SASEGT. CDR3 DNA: TGTGCCAGCAGTTTCAGTCGGACAGGGGGCTACGAGCAGTACTTC. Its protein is CASSFSRTGGYEQYF.

The CDR3 nucleotides read TGTGCCAGTAGTGGCGACCGGACTAGCACAGATACGCAGTATTTT. Translation gives CASSGDRTSTDTQYF. This rearrangement joins TRBV19 to TRBJ2-3; D may be TRBD2 (5 bases). Trimming took 5 bases from V and 0 from J, leaving 12 bases between them. The germline V gene encodes CDR1 LNHDA and CDR2 SQIVND (reference sequence). The CDR3 has 15 residues.

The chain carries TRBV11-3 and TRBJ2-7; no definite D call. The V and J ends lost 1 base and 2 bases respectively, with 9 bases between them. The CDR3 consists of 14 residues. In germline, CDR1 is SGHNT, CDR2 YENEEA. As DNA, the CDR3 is TGTGCCAGCAGCTTAGGGCAGGAGCCCTACGAGCAGTACTTC. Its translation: CASSLGQEPYEQYF.

Here the CDR3 reads CASSLRTGGVWDEQFF. CDR3 coding DNA: TGTGCCAGCAGCTTACGTACAGGGGGCGTTTGGGATGAGCAGTTCTTC. The V call is TRBV7-7, the J call TRBJ2-1; 9 bases are shared with TRBD1. The germline gives CDR1 SSHAT, CDR2 FNYEAQ (reference sequence). V lost 2 bases, J lost 8 bases, and 10 bases stayed unmatched. The CDR3 is made up of 16 amino acids.

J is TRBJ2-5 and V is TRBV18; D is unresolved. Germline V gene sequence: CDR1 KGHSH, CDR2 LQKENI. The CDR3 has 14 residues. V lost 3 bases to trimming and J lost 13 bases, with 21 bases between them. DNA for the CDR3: TGTGCCAGCTCACCGGGGTCACAGAGGTCCCTCTCGTACTTC. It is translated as CASSPGSQRSLSYF.

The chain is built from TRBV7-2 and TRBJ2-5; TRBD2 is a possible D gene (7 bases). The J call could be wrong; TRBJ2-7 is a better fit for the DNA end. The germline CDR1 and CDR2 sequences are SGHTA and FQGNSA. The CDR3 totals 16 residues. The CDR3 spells CASSLGPGGRIYEQYF. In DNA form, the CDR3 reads TGTGCCAGCAGCTTGGGCCCCGGGGGGCGCATCTACGAGCAGTACTTC.

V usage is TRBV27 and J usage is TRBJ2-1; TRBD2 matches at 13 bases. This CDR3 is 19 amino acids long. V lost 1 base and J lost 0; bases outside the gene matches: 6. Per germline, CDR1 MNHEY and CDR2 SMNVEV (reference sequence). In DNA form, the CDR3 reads TGTGCCAGCAGTTTATTAGGTGGGACTAGCGGGATCTCCTACAATGAGCAGTTCTTC. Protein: CASSLLGGTSGISYNEQFF.

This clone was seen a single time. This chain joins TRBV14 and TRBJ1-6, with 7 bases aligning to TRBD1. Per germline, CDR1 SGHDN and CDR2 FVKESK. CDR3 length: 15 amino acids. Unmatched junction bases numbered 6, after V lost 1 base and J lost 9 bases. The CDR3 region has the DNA TGTGCCAGCAGCCAAGGACAGGGACTCGGTTCACCCCTCCACTTT. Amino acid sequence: CASSQGQGLGSPLHF.

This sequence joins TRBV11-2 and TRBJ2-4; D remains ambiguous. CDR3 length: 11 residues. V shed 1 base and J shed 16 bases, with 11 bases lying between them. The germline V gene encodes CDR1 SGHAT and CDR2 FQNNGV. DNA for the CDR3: TGTGCCAGCAGCTTAGGGGGTCACTTTTACTTC. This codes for CASSLGGHFYF.

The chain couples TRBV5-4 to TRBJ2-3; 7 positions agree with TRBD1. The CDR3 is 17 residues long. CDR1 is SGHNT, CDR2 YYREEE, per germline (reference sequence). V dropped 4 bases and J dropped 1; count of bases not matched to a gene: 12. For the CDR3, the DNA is TGTGCCAGCAGCGATGATACCGGGACAGTGGGCACAGATACGCAGTATTTT. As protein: CASSDDTGTVGTDTQYF.

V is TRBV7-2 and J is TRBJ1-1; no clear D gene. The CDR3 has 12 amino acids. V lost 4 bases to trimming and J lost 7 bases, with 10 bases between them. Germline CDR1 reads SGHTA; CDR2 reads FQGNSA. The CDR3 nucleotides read TGTGCCAGCAGCTCACGACGGGATGAAGCTTTCTTT. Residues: CASSSRRDEAFF.

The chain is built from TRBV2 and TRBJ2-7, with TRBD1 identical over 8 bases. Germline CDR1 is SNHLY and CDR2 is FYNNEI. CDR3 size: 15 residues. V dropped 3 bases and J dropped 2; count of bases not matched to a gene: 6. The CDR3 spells CASSEVGQGAYEQYF. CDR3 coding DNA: TGTGCCAGCAGTGAGGTCGGACAGGGAGCCTACGAGCAGTACTTC.

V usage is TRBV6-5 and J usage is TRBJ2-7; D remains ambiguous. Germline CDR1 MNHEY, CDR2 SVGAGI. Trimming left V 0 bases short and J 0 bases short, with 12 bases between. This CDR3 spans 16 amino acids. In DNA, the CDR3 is TGTGCCAGCAGTTACTCGTTACAGTGGGACTCCTACGAGCAGTACTTC. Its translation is CASSYSLQWDSYEQYF.

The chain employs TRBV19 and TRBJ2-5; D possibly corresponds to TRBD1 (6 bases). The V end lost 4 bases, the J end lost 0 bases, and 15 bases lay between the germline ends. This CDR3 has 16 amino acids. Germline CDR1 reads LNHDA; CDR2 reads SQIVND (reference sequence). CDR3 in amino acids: CASSNTGSFYQETQYF. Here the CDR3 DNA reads TGTGCCAGTAGTAACACAGGGTCCTTTTACCAAGAGACCCAGTACTTC.

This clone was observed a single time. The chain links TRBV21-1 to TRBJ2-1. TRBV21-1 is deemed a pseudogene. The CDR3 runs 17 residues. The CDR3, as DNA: TGTGCCAGCAGCAAAGCTATGGGGAAAAAATCCTACAATGAGCAGTTCTTC. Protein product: CASSKAMGKKSYNEQFF.

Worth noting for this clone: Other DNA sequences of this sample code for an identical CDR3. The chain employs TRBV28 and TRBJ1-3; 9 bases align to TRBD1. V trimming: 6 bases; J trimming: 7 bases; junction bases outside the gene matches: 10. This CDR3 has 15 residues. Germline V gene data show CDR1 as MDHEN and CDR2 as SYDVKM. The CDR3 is CASSRGQGVGNTIYF. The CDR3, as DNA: TGTGCCAGCAGCCGGGGACAGGGAGTGGGGAACACCATATATTTT.

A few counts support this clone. This chain's CDR3 is CAISEDRDYGYTF. As DNA, the CDR3 is TGTGCCATCAGTGAGGACAGGGACTATGGCTACACCTTC. This chain connects TRBV10-3 to TRBJ1-2; 7 positions match TRBD1. Germline CDR1 ENHRY, CDR2 SYGVKD. Trimming removed 2 bases from V and 3 bases from J; junction bases left unmatched: 0. The CDR3 has 13 residues.

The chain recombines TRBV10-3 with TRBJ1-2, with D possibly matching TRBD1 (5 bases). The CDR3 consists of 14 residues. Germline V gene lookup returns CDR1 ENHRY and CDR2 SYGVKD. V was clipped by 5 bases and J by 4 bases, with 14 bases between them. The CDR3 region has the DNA TGTGCCATCAGTCGGGACGGAGCCTTCTATGGCTACACCTTC. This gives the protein CAISRDGAFYGYTF.

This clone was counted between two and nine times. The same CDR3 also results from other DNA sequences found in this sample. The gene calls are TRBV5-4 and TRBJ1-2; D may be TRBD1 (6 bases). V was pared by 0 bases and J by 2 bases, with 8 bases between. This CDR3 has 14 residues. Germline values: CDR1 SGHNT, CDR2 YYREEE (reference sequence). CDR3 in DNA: TGTGCCAGCAGCTTGGGACAGGCAAACTATGGCTACACCTTC. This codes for CASSLGQANYGYTF.

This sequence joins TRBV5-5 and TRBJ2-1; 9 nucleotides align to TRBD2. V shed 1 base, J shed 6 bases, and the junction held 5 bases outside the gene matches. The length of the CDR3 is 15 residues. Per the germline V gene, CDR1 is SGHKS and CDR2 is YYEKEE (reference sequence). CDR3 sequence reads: CASSLTLAGPNEQFF. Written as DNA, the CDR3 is TGTGCCAGCAGCTTGACACTAGCGGGTCCCAATGAGCAGTTCTTC.

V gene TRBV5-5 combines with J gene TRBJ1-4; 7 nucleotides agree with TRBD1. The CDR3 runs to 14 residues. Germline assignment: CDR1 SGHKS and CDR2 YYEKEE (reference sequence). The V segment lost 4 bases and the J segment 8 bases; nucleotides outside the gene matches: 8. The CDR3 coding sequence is TGTGCCAGCAGCCACGGGGGGACAGCAGAAAAACTGTTTTTT. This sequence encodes CASSHGGTAEKLFF.

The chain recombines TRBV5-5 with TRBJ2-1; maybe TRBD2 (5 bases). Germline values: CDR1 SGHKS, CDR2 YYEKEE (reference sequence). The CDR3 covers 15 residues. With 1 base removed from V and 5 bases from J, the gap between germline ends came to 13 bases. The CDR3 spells CASSLFRTGNNEQFF. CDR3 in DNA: TGTGCCAGCAGCTTGTTTCGGACGGGGAACAATGAGCAGTTCTTC.

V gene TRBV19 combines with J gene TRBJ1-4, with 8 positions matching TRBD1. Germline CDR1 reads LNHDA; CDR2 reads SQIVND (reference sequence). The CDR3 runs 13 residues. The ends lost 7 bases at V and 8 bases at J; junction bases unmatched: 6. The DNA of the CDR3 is TGTGCCAGTACGGCGAACAGGGGGGAAAAACTGTTTTTT. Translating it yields CASTANRGEKLFF.

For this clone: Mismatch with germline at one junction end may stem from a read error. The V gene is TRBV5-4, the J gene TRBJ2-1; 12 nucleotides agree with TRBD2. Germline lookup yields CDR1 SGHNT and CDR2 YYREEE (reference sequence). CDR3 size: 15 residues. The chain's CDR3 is CASSRGTSGYKEQFF. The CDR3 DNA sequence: TGTGCCAGCAGCCGGGGGACTAGCGGGTACAAAGAGCAGTTCTTC.

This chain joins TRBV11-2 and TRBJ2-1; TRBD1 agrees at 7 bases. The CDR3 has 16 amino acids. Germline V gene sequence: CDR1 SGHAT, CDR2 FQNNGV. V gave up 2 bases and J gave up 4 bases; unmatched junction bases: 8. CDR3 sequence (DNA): TGTGCCAGCAGCTTATACCCGACAGGGCGATACAATGAGCAGTTCTTC. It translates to CASSLYPTGRYNEQFF.